This entry features one T cell receptor beta chain sequence. The CDR3 length is 15 residues. J lost 8 bases, V lost 2 bases, and 3 bases had no gene match. In germline, CDR1 is LGHDT, CDR2 YNNKEL (reference sequence). The record originates from a study of blood T cell repertoires in COVID-19. TCRdb's copy holds only in-frame clones and misses some; the assay was immunoSEQ multiplex PCR. This table holds 84,000 or so clones, more than 80% found once. J is TRBJ2-1 and V is TRBV3-1 (or the pseudogene TRBV3-2); 13 nucleotides agree with TRBD2. This TCR was sampled from a woman of 80 years or more with acute or convalescent COVID-19. The source material was peripheral blood. The CDR3 nucleotides read TGTGCCAGCAGCCAACCGGGACTAGCGGGGTATGAGCAGTTCTTC. This translates into CASSQPGLAGYEQFF.